The 2 T cell receptor beta chains presented below share a single source sample, sequenced in a study of blood T cell dynamics during melanoma immunotherapy. Method: immunoSEQ multiplex PCR; TCRdb's copy keeps in-frame clones and lacks some. The profile covers fewer than 25,000 clones, with roughly 91% appearing a single time and approximately 1% taken by the ten largest. Time point denoted: pre-treatment baseline. This specimen consisted of blood, obtained from a patient treated with checkpoint blockade. These receptors all stem from a human donor with melanoma.

The genes are TRBV11-2 and TRBJ2-5; 10 bases agree with TRBD2. The CDR3 sequence is 16 residues long. Germline trimming cut 5 bases from V and 1 base from J; bases unmatched to any gene: 7. Germline V CDR1 and CDR2: SGHAT, FQNNGV. The CDR3 DNA follows: TGTGCCAGCAGCCTCAGCGGGGGGGCAGTCCAAGAGACCCAGTACTTC. Amino acid sequence: CASSLSGGAVQETQYF.

The chain recombines TRBV11-3 with TRBJ1-6; D is perhaps TRBD1 (5 bases). Germline V CDR1 and CDR2: SGHNT, YENEEA. Deletions cut 3 bases from V and 5 bases from J, with 8 bases between. The CDR3 totals 14 residues. DNA for the CDR3: TGTGCCAGCAGCTTCGGGGGGAATAATTCACCCCTCCACTTT. Translation gives CASSFGGNNSPLHF.